The rows below give T cell receptor beta chains drawn from one sample of a study of OX40 agonist ivuxolimab in advanced cancers. Method: immunoSEQ multiplex PCR; TCRdb's copy keeps in-frame clones and lacks some. The sample contains about 12,000 clones, approximately 80% of which appear only once. The sample consisted of CD4+ or CD8+ T cells sorted from blood, taken in a trial of the OX40 agonist ivuxolimab. Source of these receptors: an adult with an advanced solid tumor such as melanoma, head and neck, liver or kidney cancer. CDR3s include the opening cysteine and the closing phenylalanine or tryptophan. Each record gives: J gene, D gene, V gene, clone size, CDR3 protein, CDR3 DNA. D genes are given only for firm matches. Some rows mark clone size as missing; the rest say once, few, many or name a class of expanded clone.

>TRBJ2-2|-|TRBV6-5|-
CASSSMTGRGTGELFF
TGTGCCAGCAGTTCCATGACAGGGAGGGGGACCGGGGAGCTGTTTTTT
>TRBJ2-1|-|TRBV6-4|once
CASSEGEGGNEQFF
TGTGCCAGCAGTGAGGGTGAAGGTGGCAATGAGCAGTTCTTC
>TRBJ2-3|TRBD2|TRBV6-6|-
CASSPLHLGSGNTQYF
TGTGCCAGCAGCCCCCTCCACCTAGGGAGCGGGAATACGCAGTATTTT
>TRBJ2-3|-|TRBV7-6|-
CASSPDRDRPSTDTQYF
TGTGCCAGCAGCCCTGACCGCGACAGGCCCAGCACAGATACGCAGTATTTT
>TRBJ1-1|-|TRBV28|-
CASSPRYTEAFF
TGTGCCAGCAGTCCTCGATACACTGAAGCTTTCTTT
>TRBJ2-3|-|TRBV6-1|-
CASRGGGDTDTQYF
TGTGCCAGCAGAGGGGGCGGGGACACAGATACGCAGTATTTT
>TRBJ2-3|TRBD2|TRBV11-3|-
CASSLTSALTDTQYF
TGTGCCAGCAGCCTTACTAGCGCCCTCACAGATACGCAGTATTTT
>TRBJ1-1|-|TRBV19|once
CASRYTEAFF
TGTGCCAGTAGATACACTGAAGCTTTCTTT
>TRBJ1-4|TRBD1|TRBV25-1|-
CASSEGQGANEKLFF
TGTGCCAGCAGTGAAGGACAGGGGGCTAATGAAAAACTGTTTTTT
>TRBJ1-1|TRBD1|TRBV5-5|once
CASSPRDRMNTEAFF
TGTGCCAGCAGCCCCCGGGACAGGATGAACACTGAAGCTTTCTTT
>TRBJ2-7|-|TRBV11-2|-
CASSWGSRALYEQYF
TGTGCCAGCAGCTGGGGGTCCAGGGCCTTGTACGAGCAGTACTTC
>TRBJ2-3|-|TRBV27|-
CASSSLAESTDTQYF
TGTGCCAGCAGTTCGTTAGCGGAGAGCACAGATACGCAGTATTTT
>TRBJ1-4|-|TRBV28|-
CASSRTRDSTNEKLFF
TGTGCCAGCAGCCGAACGAGGGACTCAACTAATGAAAAACTGTTTTTT
>TRBJ2-7|TRBD2|TRBV9|-
CASSPTGLAGAEQYF
TGTGCCAGCAGCCCAACCGGACTAGCGGGAGCCGAGCAGTACTTC
>TRBJ2-5|-|TRBV7-2|-
CASSVTEQETQYF
TGTGCCAGCAGCGTAACTGAGCAAGAGACCCAGTACTTC
>TRBJ2-1|-|TRBV7-3|-
CASSLMGPSSSYNEQFF
TGTGCCAGCAGCTTAATGGGTCCGAGTTCTTCCTACAATGAGCAGTTCTTC
>TRBJ1-5|-|TRBV2|once
CASSETFGGARDNQPQHF
TGTGCCAGCAGTGAAACGTTCGGGGGGGCGAGAGACAATCAGCCCCAGCATTTT
>TRBJ2-1|-|TRBV6-5|-
CASSYQGAGVGEQFF
TGTGCCAGCAGTTACCAGGGAGCCGGGGTCGGTGAGCAGTTCTTC
>TRBJ2-2|-|TRBV19|-
CASTQKQGYANTGELFF
TGTGCCAGTACCCAGAAGCAGGGGTACGCGAACACCGGGGAGCTGTTTTTT
>TRBJ1-1|-|TRBV25-1|-
CASSLGGGSTEAFF
TGTGCCAGCAGTTTAGGCGGGGGTTCCACTGAAGCTTTCTTT
>TRBJ1-1|-|TRBV7-9|-
CASSLLFTEAFF
TGTGCCAGCAGCTTACTCTTCACTGAAGCTTTCTTT
>TRBJ2-4|TRBD1|TRBV9|-
CASSVDPFKTGWDKNIQYF
TGTGCCAGCAGCGTAGATCCCTTCAAGACAGGGTGGGACAAAAACATTCAGTACTTC
>TRBJ2-7|-|TRBV14|-
CASSQVFSYEQYF
TGTGCCAGCAGCCAAGTTTTCTCCTACGAGCAGTACTTC
>TRBJ1-5|TRBD1|TRBV27|-
CASSSGQDNQPQHF
TGTGCCAGCAGCTCTGGACAGGACAATCAGCCCCAGCATTTT
>TRBJ1-1|TRBD1|TRBV7-6|-
CASSLVGDRDGEAFF
TGTGCCAGCAGCTTAGTTGGGGACAGGGATGGTGAAGCTTTCTTT
>TRBJ2-2|-|TRBV6-1|medium-sized
CASSEGTFTTGELFF
TGTGCCAGCAGTGAAGGGACATTCACCACCGGGGAGCTGTTTTTT
>TRBJ2-5|-|TRBV7-8|once
CASSPRIIVGTLGEETQYF
TGTGCCAGCAGCCCCCGTATAATCGTCGGGACCTTAGGAGAAGAGACCCAGTACTTC
>TRBJ2-7|-|TRBV30|-
CAWSVGDTYYEQYF
TGTGCCTGGAGTGTAGGGGACACCTACTACGAGCAGTACTTC
>TRBJ2-3|-|TRBV28|-
CASRGSEQLSTDTQYF
TGTGCCAGCCGTGGGAGCGAGCAACTGAGCACAGATACGCAGTATTTT
>TRBJ2-7|-|TRBV4-1|-
CASSQGTEQYF
TGCGCCAGCAGCCAAGGGACCGAGCAGTACTTC
>TRBJ2-7|-|TRBV10-3|-
CAISEFRTYEQYF
TGTGCCATCAGTGAGTTCAGAACCTACGAGCAGTACTTC
>TRBJ1-2|-|TRBV14|-
CASSQGADYGYTF
TGTGCCAGCAGCCAAGGGGCGGATTATGGCTACACCTTC
>TRBJ2-1|TRBD2|TRBV4-3|-
CASSQEELAGEWNEQFF
TGCGCCAGCAGCCAAGAGGAACTAGCGGGAGAGTGGAATGAGCAGTTCTTC
>TRBJ1-2|-|TRBV7-9|-
CASSPGPPSNYGYTF
TGTGCCAGCAGCCCAGGTCCCCCTTCTAACTATGGCTACACCTTC
>TRBJ2-3|-|TRBV28|-
CASSIWDRLTDTQYF
TGTGCCAGCAGTATATGGGACCGCCTCACAGATACGCAGTATTTT
>TRBJ1-1|-|TRBV6-5|-
CASSYGLWAKDTEAFF
TGTGCCAGCAGTTACGGCCTGTGGGCGAAGGACACTGAAGCTTTCTTT
>TRBJ1-1|-|TRBV5-6|once
CASSAEYPRGTEAFF
TGTGCCAGCAGCGCTGAATATCCCCGTGGCACTGAAGCTTTCTTT